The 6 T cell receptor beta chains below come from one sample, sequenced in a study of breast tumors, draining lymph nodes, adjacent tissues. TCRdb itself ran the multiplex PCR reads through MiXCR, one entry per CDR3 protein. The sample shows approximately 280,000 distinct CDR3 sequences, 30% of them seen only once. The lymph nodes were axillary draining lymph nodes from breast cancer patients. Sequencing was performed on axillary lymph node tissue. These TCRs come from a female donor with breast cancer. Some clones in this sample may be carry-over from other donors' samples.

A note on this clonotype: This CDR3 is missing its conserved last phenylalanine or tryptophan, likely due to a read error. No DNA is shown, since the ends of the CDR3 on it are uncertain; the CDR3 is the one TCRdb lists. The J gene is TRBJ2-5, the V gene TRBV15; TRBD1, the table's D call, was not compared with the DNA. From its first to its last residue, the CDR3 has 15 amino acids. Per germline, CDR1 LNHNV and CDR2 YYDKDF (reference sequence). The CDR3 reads CATSRKTGRGETQHL.

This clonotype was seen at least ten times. The CDR3 DNA is TGTGCCAGCAGCTCAGGAGCTCCTGGCTCCTATAATTCACCCCTCCACTTT. Translating it yields CASSSGAPGSYNSPLHF. The gene calls are TRBV7-8 and TRBJ1-6, with unresolved D. Between the trimmed V and J ends, which lost 4 bases and 0 bases, there was a span of 13 bases. The CDR3 loop spans 17 amino acids. Germline values: CDR1 SGHVS, CDR2 FQNEAQ.

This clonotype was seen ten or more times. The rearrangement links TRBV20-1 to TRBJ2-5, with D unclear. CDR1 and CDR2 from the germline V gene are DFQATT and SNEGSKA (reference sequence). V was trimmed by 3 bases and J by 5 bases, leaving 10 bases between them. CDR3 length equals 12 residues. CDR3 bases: TGCAGTGCTAGCGCCAAGATTGAGACCCAGTACTTC. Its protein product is CSASAKIETQYF.

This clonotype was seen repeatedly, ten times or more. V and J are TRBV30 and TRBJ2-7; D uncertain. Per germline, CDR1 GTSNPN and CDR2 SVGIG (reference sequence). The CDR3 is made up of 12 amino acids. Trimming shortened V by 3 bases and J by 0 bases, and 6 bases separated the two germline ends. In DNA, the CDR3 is TGTGCCTGGAGGGAGAGCTCCTACGAGCAGTACTTC. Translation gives CAWRESSYEQYF.

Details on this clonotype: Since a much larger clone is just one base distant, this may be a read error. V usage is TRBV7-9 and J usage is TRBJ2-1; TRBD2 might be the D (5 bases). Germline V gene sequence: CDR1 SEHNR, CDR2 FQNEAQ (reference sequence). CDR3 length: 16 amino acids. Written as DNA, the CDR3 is TGTGCCAGCGGCTTGACTATCTCCAGCTCCTACAATGAGCAGTTCTTC. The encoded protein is CASGLTISSSYNEQFF.

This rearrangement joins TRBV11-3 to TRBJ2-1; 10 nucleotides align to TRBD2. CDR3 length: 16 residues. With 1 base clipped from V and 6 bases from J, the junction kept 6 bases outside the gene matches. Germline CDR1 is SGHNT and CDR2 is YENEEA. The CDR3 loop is CASSLVLAGVRNEQFF. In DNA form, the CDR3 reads TGTGCCAGCAGCTTAGTGCTAGCGGGAGTTCGCAATGAGCAGTTCTTC.